Below, 19 T cell receptor beta chains from the same sample are listed, as sequenced in a study of T-cell reconstitution after alpha-beta-depleted transplantation in children. Unique molecular identifiers were built into the TCRbeta library. Each CDR3 protein gets one entry after TCRdb re-called the PCR reads with MiXCR. The sample has fewer than 700,000 distinct CDR3 sequences; 10% to 15% are singletons. The sample in question was PBMCs, mostly from graft donor cells, obtained 360 days after TCRalphabeta/CD19-depleted stem cell transplant. The receptors shown here come from a male patient younger than 18 who had a stem cell transplant for acute myeloid leukemia, so the T cells may come from the graft donor.

This clonotype occurred many times. The gene calls are TRBV28 and TRBJ2-2; D is unresolved. V lost 2 bases to trimming and J lost 2 bases, with 6 bases between them. The CDR3 has 14 amino acids. Germline lookup yields CDR1 MDHEN and CDR2 SYDVKM. CDR3 coding DNA: TGTGCCAGCAGTTTAGAAGAAAACACCGGGGAGCTGTTTTTT. Residues: CASSLEENTGELFF.

This clonotype was picked up a small number of times. The rearrangement links TRBV18 to TRBJ2-7, with 9 bases lining up with TRBD1. This CDR3 has 14 residues. V gave up 5 bases and J gave up 5 bases; unmatched junction bases: 7. CDR1 KGHSH and CDR2 LQKENI come from the germline V gene. The CDR3 region is CASSLRDRANEQYF. CDR3 bases: TGTGCCAGCTCATTACGGGACAGGGCTAACGAGCAGTACTTC.

This clonotype was observed a few times. This sequence joins TRBV19 and TRBJ2-5; 7 bases match TRBD1. J lost 4 bases, V lost 5 bases, and 10 bases had no gene match. Germline V gene sequence: CDR1 LNHDA, CDR2 SQIVND (reference sequence). The CDR3 is 15 residues long. CDR3 nucleotides: TGTGCCAGTAGTGTCCCGGGACAGTACGGAGAGACCCAGTACTTC. Amino acid sequence: CASSVPGQYGETQYF.

The gene calls are TRBV29-1 and TRBJ1-1; D is undetermined. The CDR3 is 10 residues long. Germline CDR1 reads SQVTM; CDR2 reads ANQGSEA. V was shortened by 4 bases and J by 9 bases, with 9 bases between the two germline ends. The CDR3 nucleotides read TGCAGCGTTGTGGAAGCCCAAGCTTTCTTT. It translates to CSVVEAQAFF.

This clonotype showed up just a few times. The chain is built from TRBV20-1 and TRBJ2-3, with D unresolved. The germline gives CDR1 DFQATT, CDR2 SNEGSKA (reference sequence). This CDR3 is 14 amino acids long. Deletions cut 1 base from V and 0 bases from J, with 8 bases between. CDR3 residues: CSARAGTSTDTQYF. The CDR3 coding sequence is TGCAGTGCTAGAGCAGGTACTAGCACAGATACGCAGTATTTT.

This clonotype was detected a few times. The chain joins TRBV10-3 to TRBJ2-7, with D perhaps TRBD1 (7 bases). Germline V gene data show CDR1 as ENHRY and CDR2 as SYGVKD. Trimming took 4 bases from V and 3 from J, leaving 25 bases between them. This CDR3 comprises 18 residues. This chain's CDR3 is CAISGRQGGTNPYYEQYF. The DNA of the CDR3 is TGTGCCATCAGTGGTCGGCAGGGGGGTACCAATCCTTACTACGAGCAGTACTTC.

The V gene is TRBV12-3 or TRBV12-4, the J gene TRBJ2-1, with a weak D call TRBD1 (6 bases). The germline V and J ends were trimmed by 6 bases and 5 bases, with 14 bases remaining between them. There are 14 residues in the CDR3. The CDR3 sequence: CASSPTGTNNEQFF. The CDR3 nucleotides are TGTGCCAGCAGCCCAACCGGGACAAACAATGAGCAGTTCTTC.

The CDR3 coding sequence is TGCAGTGCTAGAGGGGGGACAGAGATCAACACCGGGGAGCTGTTTTTT. Encoded protein: CSARGGTEINTGELFF. The gene calls are TRBV20-1 and TRBJ2-2; 7 bases align to TRBD1. The junction had 7 bases not matched to a gene; V was cut back by 1 base and J by 2 bases. This CDR3 has 16 amino acids. The V gene's germline CDR1 is DFQATT and CDR2 SNEGSKA (reference sequence).

This clonotype has a handful of counts. The CDR3 reads CASSVAGYLDEQYF. The CDR3 bases are TGTGCCAGCAGCGTAGCGGGCTACTTGGACGAGCAGTACTTC. This chain links TRBV9 with TRBJ2-7, with D unresolved. This CDR3 spans 14 amino acids. V was shortened by 0 bases and J by 5 bases, with 12 bases between the two germline ends. CDR1 and CDR2 from the germline V gene are SGDLS and YYNGEE.

This clonotype has more than one count but fewer than ten. The chain recombines TRBV9 with TRBJ2-3; tentative D call: TRBD2 (6 bases). The CDR3 length is 15 residues. V lost 7 bases and J lost 0, with 15 bases in between. In germline, CDR1 is SGDLS, CDR2 YYNGEE. DNA for the CDR3: TGTGCCAGCGGCCTCGGGGGTCTGAGCACAGATACGCAGTATTTT. Amino acids: CASGLGGLSTDTQYF.

A word on this clonotype: The CDR3 end shows no conserved phenylalanine or tryptophan, and so a read error is likely. V and J are TRBV5-6 and TRBJ2-3; D may be TRBD2 (5 bases). Germline CDR1 is SGHDT and CDR2 is YYEEEE. V was shortened by 4 bases and J by 0 bases, with 30 bases between the two germline ends. The CDR3 loop spans 21 amino acids. Here the CDR3 reads CASSSVWPGGTNDASTDTQYY. In DNA form, the CDR3 reads TGTGCCAGCAGCAGTGTTTGGCCCGGAGGCACGAACGATGCAAGCACAGATACGCAGTATTAT.

Concerning this clonotype itself: Its ends do not fully match the called genes, so a read error is possible. This chain links TRBV7-7 with TRBJ2-7; D is tentatively TRBD1 or TRBD2 (5 bases each). This CDR3 comprises 15 residues. Germline V gene sequence: CDR1 SSHAT, CDR2 FNYEAQ (reference sequence). In nucleotides, the CDR3 is TGTGCTAGCAGCCCGGGACGGGGAAGCTCCTACGAGCAGTACTTC. This encodes CASSPGRGSSYEQYF.

The table lists this clonotype with a few counts. This chain joins TRBV9 and TRBJ2-1; a possible D gene is TRBD2 (6 bases). With 0 bases removed from V and 2 bases from J, the gap between germline ends came to 12 bases. The CDR3 loop spans 16 amino acids. Per the germline V gene, CDR1 is SGDLS and CDR2 is YYNGEE. CDR3 loop: CASSVEPVAAYNEQFF. The CDR3 DNA is TGTGCCAGCAGCGTAGAACCGGTAGCGGCCTACAATGAGCAGTTCTTC.

This rearrangement joins TRBV5-1 to TRBJ2-1, with D maybe TRBD1 (6 bases). Germline CDR1 reads SGHRS; CDR2 reads YFSETQ. V was cut by 3 bases and J by 3 bases, with 19 bases left in between. This CDR3 spans 17 amino acids. The CDR3 DNA follows: TGCGCCAGCAGCTATCCCGGGACATCAAGCGGCTACAATGAGCAGTTCTTC. Encoded protein: CASSYPGTSSGYNEQFF.

This clonotype came up a few times. The chain recombines TRBV28 with TRBJ2-7, with 11 positions matching TRBD2. Germline-derived CDR1 and CDR2 are MDHEN and SYDVKM. CDR3 length equals 17 residues. With 7 bases clipped from V and 1 base from J, the junction kept 12 bases outside the gene matches. DNA for the CDR3: TGTGCCAGCATAAAGTTGCTAGCGGGGGGTTTTTCCTACGAGCAGTACTTC. It is translated as CASIKLLAGGFSYEQYF.

This chain connects TRBV7-2 to TRBJ2-7; 7 nucleotides line up with TRBD2. Germline-derived CDR1 and CDR2 are SGHTA and FQGNSA. The junction had 12 bases not matched to a gene; V was cut back by 5 bases and J by 2 bases. This CDR3 spans 16 amino acids. DNA for the CDR3: TGTGCCAGCAGCGCGCGACTAGCCCAGCCTCCCTACGAGCAGTACTTC. Protein sequence: CASSARLAQPPYEQYF. The complete variable domain, with remaining parts taken from reference TRBV7-2 and TRBJ2-7, reads GAGVSQSPSNKVTEKGKDVELRCDPISGHTALYWYRQSLGQGLEFLIYFQGNSAPDKSGLPSDRFSAERTGGSVSTLTIQRTQQEDSAVYLCASSARLAQPPYEQYFGPGTRLTVT.

J is TRBJ2-7 and V is TRBV29-1, with D possibly being TRBD2 (5 bases). The CDR3 is 14 residues long. Between the trimmed V and J ends, which lost 3 bases and 5 bases, there was a span of 17 bases. The germline gives CDR1 SQVTM, CDR2 ANQGSEA. CDR3 DNA: TGCAGCGTTGAGATGTGGGAGACGAAGAACGAGCAGTACTTC. Its protein is CSVEMWETKNEQYF.

The rearrangement links TRBV3-1 to TRBJ2-7; 10 bases match TRBD2. The CDR3 has 15 residues. The V gene's germline CDR1 is LGHDT and CDR2 YNNKEL (reference sequence). The V and J ends lost 8 bases and 2 bases, in that order; junction bases with no gene match: 9. CDR3 residues: CASAPTSGNPYEQYF. In DNA, the CDR3 is TGTGCCAGCGCCCCTACTAGCGGGAACCCCTACGAGCAGTACTTC.

In its sample, this clonotype was seen a few times. The CDR3 loop is CATRLAGEETQYF. The DNA for the CDR3 is TGTGCCACTAGACTAGCGGGAGAAGAGACCCAGTACTTC. The chain recombines TRBV12-3 or TRBV12-4 with TRBJ2-5, with 12 positions matching TRBD2. The CDR3 has 13 residues. V gave up 10 bases and J gave up 3 bases; unmatched junction bases: 3.